The next 5 T cell receptor beta chains were all read from a single sample in a study of cytomegalovirus exposure and HLA in healthy donors. This PCR relied on a set of 60 Vbeta primers and 13 Jbeta primers. Using immunoSEQ multiplex PCR, the repertoire was profiled, and TCRdb retains in-frame clones only, with some absent. The table has around 40,000 clones, around 77% seen once. The source material was PBMCs. These receptors originate from a man aged 25-45 years in good health and CMV-seronegative.

On this clone itself: Different DNA sequences within this sample yield the same CDR3. This chain joins TRBV6-5 and TRBJ1-5; the D gene is possibly TRBD1 (5 bases). The CDR3 has 14 residues. Germline-derived CDR1 and CDR2 are MNHEY and SVGAGI. Trimming shortened V by 0 bases and J by 6 bases, and 9 bases separated the two germline ends. DNA of the CDR3: TGTGCCAGCAGTTACTCGGGGGGTGGTCAGCCCCAGCATTTT. It codes for CASSYSGGGQPQHF.

This clone was observed a handful of times. The CDR3 reads CASTGLAGYEQYF. The CDR3 DNA follows: TGTGCCAGCACGGGGCTAGCGGGCTACGAGCAGTACTTC. The rearrangement uses TRBV6-5 and TRBJ2-7, with 8 bases identical to TRBD2. Looked up from germline, CDR1 is MNHEY and CDR2 is SVGAGI. The length of the CDR3 is 13 residues. V dropped 7 bases and J dropped 3; count of bases not matched to a gene: 5.

The chain uses TRBV10-3 and TRBJ2-5, with D possibly matching TRBD1 (6 bases). From germline, CDR1 is ENHRY and CDR2 SYGVKD. The CDR3 covers 13 residues. The V gene lost 6 bases and the J gene lost 1 base, with 9 bases spanning the gap. This CDR3 is CAISETGQETQYF. The DNA for the CDR3 is TGTGCCATCAGCGAGACAGGCCAAGAGACCCAGTACTTC.

V usage is TRBV4-2 and J usage is TRBJ2-2; TRBD2 might be the D (5 bases). Germline values: CDR1 LGHNA, CDR2 YNFKEQ. This CDR3 has 16 amino acids. With 0 bases removed from V and 6 bases from J, the gap between germline ends came to 14 bases. As DNA, the CDR3 is TGTGCCAGCAGCCAAGATCGGCTAGCCTTCTCCGGGGAGCTGTTTTTT. The encoded protein is CASSQDRLAFSGELFF.

The chain links TRBV5-6 to TRBJ1-4; D is perhaps TRBD1 (5 bases). CDR3 size: 14 residues. CDR1 and CDR2 from the germline V gene are SGHDT and YYEEEE. The germline V and J ends were trimmed by 5 bases and 8 bases, with 16 bases remaining between them. The CDR3 DNA is TGTGCCAGCAGTTTCGCCCCGGACACGGAAAAACTGTTTTTT. Protein product: CASSFAPDTEKLFF.